Sequencing of this TCR beta chain was carried out in a study of T cell repertoires in cytomegalovirus infection. Background on the study: Through public TCR beta signatures, both CMV infection and matching HLA type were indicated.

Worth noting for this clonotype: Its target is unknown. Possible read error: a much larger clone is one base away.

TCRdb used MiXCR to reprocess the reads, holding one entry per CDR3 protein. The sample has hundreds of thousands of distinct CDR3 sequences, approximately 25% seen once. V shed 5 bases, J shed 2 bases, and the junction held 7 bases outside the gene matches. Germline V CDR1 and CDR2: SGHAT, FQDESV (reference sequence). The CDR3 spans 15 residues. Whole-study results and caveats: Carriers of CMV plus the relevant HLA were identified by cumulative public TCR beta family frequency. In two of eight donors, the top clonotype was HLA-C-restricted CMV-specific.

This rearrangement joins TRBV11-1 to TRBJ1-1; 8 nucleotides align to TRBD1. Sample: CD8+ T cells from PBMCs. The sequence came from a human donor in good health (CMV status not recorded). Some clones in this sample may be carry-over from other donors' samples. Here the CDR3 DNA reads TGTGCCAGCAGCCAACGACAGGGGATAAACACTGAAGCTTTCTTT. The encoded protein is CASSQRQGINTEAFF.